These 17 T cell receptor beta chains came from one sample sequenced in a study of tumor-infiltrating lymphocytes in primary liver carcinoma. Blood RNA came from unsorted whole blood; germline DNA was also extracted. Researchers generated TCR beta cDNA from approximately 520 ng of total RNA, relying on a constant-region primer. The TCR beta library was amplified through three nested multiplex PCR rounds in a modified ARM-PCR procedure. With TRBV1-TRBV30 forward primers and a C-beta reverse primer, the first two PCR rounds were run for 10 cycles each. Via MiXCR, TCRdb re-called the multiplex PCR reads, giving one row per CDR3 protein. Among approximately 300,000 distinct CDR3 sequences, approximately 60% were seen once, and the ten largest hold more than 8.5%. Specimen: peripheral blood. Receptors originate from a man in his forties or fifties with primary liver carcinoma and hepatitis B virus infection.

The sample holds many counts of this clonotype. The rearrangement links TRBV29-1 to TRBJ2-5; D may match TRBD1 or TRBD2 (5 bases each). Trimming stripped 3 bases from V and 2 bases from J, with 10 bases between. From germline, CDR1 is SQVTM and CDR2 ANQGSEA. This CDR3 is 13 amino acids long. The CDR3 DNA follows: TGCAGCGTTGACGGCAGGGAGCAAGAGACCCAGTACTTC. Encoded protein: CSVDGREQETQYF.

Concerning this clonotype itself: This likely comes from a read error, as the CDR3 has no conserved phenylalanine or tryptophan at its end. The V gene is TRBV12-3 or TRBV12-4, the J gene TRBJ2-1; 11 nucleotides match TRBD1. The CDR3 extends over 15 amino acids. CDR3 amino acids: CVSSDRTGGENEQFV. The DNA for the CDR3 is TGTGTCAGCAGCGACCGGACAGGGGGCGAGAATGAGCAGTTCGTC.

A remark on this clonotype: A clone one base away is much larger, so this may be a read error. The chain couples TRBV5-4 to TRBJ2-5, with 10 bases matching TRBD1. CDR3 length equals 14 residues. The germline V gene encodes CDR1 SGHNT and CDR2 YYREEE (reference sequence). The CDR3 DNA sequence: TGTGCCAGCAGCTCCAGGACAGGGGGAGAGACCCGGTACTTC. It specifies CASSSRTGGETRYF.

This clonotype was picked up a small number of times. This likely comes from a read error, as the CDR3 has no conserved phenylalanine or tryptophan at its end. The rearrangement links TRBV11-2 to TRBJ2-7; D gene ambiguous. The V gene's germline CDR1 is SGHAT and CDR2 FQNNGV. The CDR3 sequence is 12 residues long. V was clipped by 6 bases and J by 7 bases, with 13 bases between them. In nucleotides, the CDR3 is TGTGCCAGCAGTCAAGGCGTGCAGGAGCAGTACTAC. This gives the protein CASSQGVQEQYY.

In regard to this clonotype: This clone may be a read error of a much larger clone one base away. This chain joins TRBV6-6 and TRBJ1-6, with unresolved D. This CDR3 contains 13 residues. Trimming removed 11 bases from V and 5 bases from J, with 13 bases in between. Per the germline V gene, CDR1 is MNHNY and CDR2 is SVGAGI (reference sequence). The CDR3 DNA follows: TGTGCCTCACTGAGCCTCAATAATTCACCCCTCCACTTT. Translated: CASLSLNNSPLHF.

Concerning this clonotype itself: Lacking the conserved final phenylalanine or tryptophan, this CDR3 likely reflects a read error. The chain joins TRBV4-2 to TRBJ2-7; D is perhaps TRBD1 (6 bases). Germline-derived CDR1 and CDR2 are LGHNA and YNFKEQ. The CDR3 extends over 14 amino acids. The DNA for the CDR3 is TGTGTCAGCAGCCAAGAGGGGGTCCCCTACGAGCAGTACTTG. It yields the protein CVSSQEGVPYEQYL.

This clonotype occurred once. The V call is TRBV4-2, the J call TRBJ1-3; possible D gene TRBD1, 5 bases. The germline V gene encodes CDR1 LGHNA and CDR2 YNFKEQ. Deletions cut 4 bases from V and 1 base from J, with 14 bases between. CDR3 length equals 16 residues. The CDR3 coding sequence is TGTGCCAGCAGCCGAGGGACGGTGGAGTCTGGAAACACCATATATTTT. It translates to CASSRGTVESGNTIYF.

Regarding this clonotype: Being one base from a much bigger clone, this may be a read error. The chain joins TRBV29-1 to TRBJ2-7, with 10 bases that match TRBD2. The germline gives CDR1 SQVTM, CDR2 ANQGSEA. The CDR3 is made up of 15 amino acids. Unmatched junction bases numbered 12, after V lost 5 bases and J lost 5 bases. The CDR3 region has the DNA TGCAGCGTTAACTTAGCGGGAGGCCTGAGACACGAGCAGTACTTC. Translation: CSVNLAGGLRHEQYF.

The chain recombines TRBV11-2 with TRBJ2-5, with TRBD2 matching 8 bases. Germline loops: CDR1 SGHAT, CDR2 FQNNGV. This CDR3 contains 15 residues. CDR3 loop: CDSSFGLREGETQYF. DNA of the CDR3: TGTGACAGTAGCTTCGGGTTACGGGAGGGCGAAACCCAGTACTTC.

This clonotype has at least ten counts. J is TRBJ1-1 and V is TRBV6-6; 8 positions agree with TRBD1. CDR1 and CDR2 from the germline V gene are MNHNY and SVGAGI (reference sequence). The CDR3 is 12 amino acids. J lost 11 bases, V lost 7 bases, and 9 bases had no gene match. The CDR3: CASIHGQGRAFF. The DNA for the CDR3 is TGTGCCAGCATCCATGGACAGGGCAGGGCTTTCTTT.

V gene TRBV6-6 combines with J gene TRBJ2-7, with D possibly called TRBD1 or TRBD2 (6 bases each). Germline CDR1 MNHNY, CDR2 SVGAGI (reference sequence). Trimming took off 5 bases at V and 7 bases at J, with 12 bases between the two ends. This CDR3 has 12 amino acids. The CDR3 bases are TGTGCCAGCAGTCACGGGGGCTATGAGCAGTACTTC. It translates to CASSHGGYEQYF.

With respect to this clonotype: A junction boundary mismatches the germline segment, possibly from a read error. The chain is built from TRBV11-1 and TRBJ2-2; possibly TRBD2 for D (5 bases). This CDR3 has 13 amino acids. The V gene's germline CDR1 is SGHAT and CDR2 FQDESV (reference sequence). The CDR3 reads CARGGSNIGELFF. In nucleotides, the CDR3 is TGTGCCAGGGGCGGGTCGAACATCGGGGAGCTGTTTTTT.

In regard to this clonotype: A much larger clone sits a single nucleotide away, making a read error possible. The chain has TRBV11-1 and TRBJ2-7; 11 bases are a match to TRBD2. Germline V gene sequence: CDR1 SGHAT, CDR2 FQDESV (reference sequence). Trimming at V came to 5 bases and at J to 4 bases, leaving 16 bases not matched to a gene. The CDR3 is 18 amino acids. Here the CDR3 reads CASSPLSSGRARVYEQYF. Here the CDR3 DNA reads TGTGCCAGCAGCCCTCTAAGTAGCGGGAGGGCCCGGGTGTACGAGCAGTACTTC.

This chain links TRBV5-1 with TRBJ2-5, with D perhaps matching TRBD2 (6 bases). Germline CDR1 SGHRS, CDR2 YFSETQ. This CDR3 is 14 amino acids long. V was shortened by 4 bases and J by 5 bases, with 15 bases between the two germline ends. The CDR3 reads CASSMGLREETQYF. The CDR3 DNA follows: TGCGCCAGCAGCATGGGGTTACGGGAGGAGACCCAGTACTTC.

This clonotype was detected ten times or more. The V and J genes are TRBV5-4 and TRBJ2-5; 8 nucleotides agree with TRBD1. V dropped 4 bases and J dropped 4; count of bases not matched to a gene: 12. Germline V gene sequence: CDR1 SGHNT, CDR2 YYREEE (reference sequence). The CDR3 runs to 16 residues. CDR3 nucleotides: TGTGCCAGCAGCCAGAATGCCGGGACAGGAGGAGAGACCCAGTACTTC. Its translation is CASSQNAGTGGETQYF.

Worth noting for this clonotype: One base away lies a much larger clone, so this may be a sequencing read error. V and J are TRBV10-2 and TRBJ2-7, with 7 bases lining up with TRBD1. CDR1 is WSHSY and CDR2 is SAAADI in the germline V gene. The CDR3 runs to 13 residues. CDR3 amino acids: CASRRQGLYGQYF. The CDR3, as DNA: TGCGCCAGCAGAAGACAGGGTTTGTACGGGCAGTACTTC.

Details on this clonotype: A junction end diverges from the germline sequence, so it may reflect a read error. In DNA form, the CDR3 reads TGTACCAGCAGCCGTGGCAGGACAGGGGTCACCGGGGAGCTGTTTTTT. Translated: CTSSRGRTGVTGELFF. The rearrangement joins TRBV5-4 to TRBJ2-2, with 9 bases lining up with TRBD1. The CDR3 is 16 residues long. In germline, CDR1 is SGHNT, CDR2 YYREEE (reference sequence).